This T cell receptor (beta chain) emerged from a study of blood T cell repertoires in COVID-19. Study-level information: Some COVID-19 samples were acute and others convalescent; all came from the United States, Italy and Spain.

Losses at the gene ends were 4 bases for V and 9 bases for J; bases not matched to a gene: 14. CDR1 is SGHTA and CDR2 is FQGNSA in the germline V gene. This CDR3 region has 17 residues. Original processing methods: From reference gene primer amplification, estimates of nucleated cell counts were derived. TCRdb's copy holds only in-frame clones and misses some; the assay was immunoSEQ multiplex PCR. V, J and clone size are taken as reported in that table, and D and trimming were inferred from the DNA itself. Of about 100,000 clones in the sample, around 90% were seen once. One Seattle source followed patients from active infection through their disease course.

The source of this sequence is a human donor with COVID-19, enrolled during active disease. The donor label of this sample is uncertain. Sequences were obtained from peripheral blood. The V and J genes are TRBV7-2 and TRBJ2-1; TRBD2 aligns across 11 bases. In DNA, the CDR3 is TGTGCCAGCAGCTCCCCCCTTAGCGGGAGGGCCAGGAGTGAGCAGTTCTTC. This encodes CASSSPLSGRARSEQFF. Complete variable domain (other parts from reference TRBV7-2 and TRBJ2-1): GAGVSQSPSNKVTEKGKDVELRCDPISGHTALYWYRQSLGQGLEFLIYFQGNSAPDKSGLPSDRFSAERTGGSVSTLTIQRTQQEDSAVYLCASSSPLSGRARSEQFFGPGTRLTVL.